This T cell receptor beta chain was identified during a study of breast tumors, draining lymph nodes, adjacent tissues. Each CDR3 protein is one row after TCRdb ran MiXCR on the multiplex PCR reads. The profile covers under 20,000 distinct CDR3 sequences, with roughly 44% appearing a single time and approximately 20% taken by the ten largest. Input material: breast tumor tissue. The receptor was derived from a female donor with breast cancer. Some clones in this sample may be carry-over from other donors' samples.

The CDR3 region is CASSYKRGPTNIQYF. As DNA, the CDR3 is TGTGCCAGCAGTTACAAGCGGGGACCGACGAACATTCAGTACTTC. The chain recombines TRBV6-5 with TRBJ2-4, with TRBD2 matching over 7 bases. This CDR3 is 15 amino acids long. V lost 2 bases to trimming and J lost 7 bases; unmatched junction nucleotides: 8. CDR1 is MNHEY, CDR2 SVGAGI, per germline.